The clone carrying this TCR beta chain was detected only a few times. The sample belongs to a study of T cells in Graves' hyperthyroidism and ophthalmopathy. Researchers amplified the TCR beta CDR3 regions from RNA transcripts. A set of HTBI primers served as the primers for a first-round RT-PCR of the TCR CDR3. TCRdb reprocessed the multiplex PCR reads via MiXCR and lists one record per CDR3 protein. The profile covers a few hundred thousand distinct CDR3 sequences, with approximately 13% appearing a single time and roughly 9.2% taken by the ten largest. Germline CDR1 is MNHNS and CDR2 is SASEGT. The CDR3 extends over 17 amino acids. With 0 bases clipped from V and 5 bases from J, the junction kept 9 bases outside the gene matches. Patients having uncontrolled infection, another autoimmune disease, pregnancy or lactation were not included.

The TCR was taken from a woman under 30 with Graves' hyperthyroidism. The chain recombines TRBV6-1 with TRBJ2-1, with 8 bases aligning to TRBD2. The specimen was blood. CDR3 in amino acids: CASSEATSVAGHNEQFF. The DNA for the CDR3 is TGTGCCAGCAGTGAAGCGACTTCGGTAGCGGGGCACAATGAGCAGTTCTTC.